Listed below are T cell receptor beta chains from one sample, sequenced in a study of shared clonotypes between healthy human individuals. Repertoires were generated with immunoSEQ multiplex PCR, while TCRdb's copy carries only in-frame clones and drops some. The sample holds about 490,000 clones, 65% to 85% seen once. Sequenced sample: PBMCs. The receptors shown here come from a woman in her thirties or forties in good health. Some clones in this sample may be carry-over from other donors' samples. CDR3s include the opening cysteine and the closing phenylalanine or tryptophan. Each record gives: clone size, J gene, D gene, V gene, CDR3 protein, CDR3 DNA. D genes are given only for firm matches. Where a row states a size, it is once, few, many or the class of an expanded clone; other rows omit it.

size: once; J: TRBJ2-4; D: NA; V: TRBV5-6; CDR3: CASSFPGLAKNIQYF; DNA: TGTGCCAGCAGTTTCCCGGGTCTAGCCAAAAACATTCAGTACTTC
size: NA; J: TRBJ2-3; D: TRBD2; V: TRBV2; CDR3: CASRGGGPDTQYF; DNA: TGTGCCAGCCGGGGGGGCGGCCCAGATACGCAGTATTTT
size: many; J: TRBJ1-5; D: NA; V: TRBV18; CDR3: CASSPAVGNQPQHF; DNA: TGTGCCAGCTCACCCGCTGTGGGCAATCAGCCCCAGCATTTT
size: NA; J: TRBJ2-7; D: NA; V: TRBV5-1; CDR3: CASSLNGDASYEQYF; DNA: TGCGCCAGCAGCTTGAATGGGGACGCCTCCTACGAGCAGTACTTC
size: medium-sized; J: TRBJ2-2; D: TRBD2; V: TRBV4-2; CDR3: CASSQFLSAGASTGELFF; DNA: TGTGCCAGCAGCCAATTCCTCTCAGCGGGAGCCTCTACCGGGGAGCTGTTTTTT
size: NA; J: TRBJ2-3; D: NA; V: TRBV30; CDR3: CAWSVIPDTQYF; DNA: TGTGCCTGGAGTGTAATCCCAGATACGCAGTATTTT
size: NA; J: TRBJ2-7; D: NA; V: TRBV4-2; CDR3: CASSQEERRGYEQYF; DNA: TGTGCCAGCAGCCAAGAAGAGCGGAGAGGGTACGAGCAGTACTTC
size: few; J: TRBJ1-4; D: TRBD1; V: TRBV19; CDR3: CASSVTGVEKLFF; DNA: TGTGCCAGTAGTGTCACAGGGGTTGAAAAACTGTTTTTT
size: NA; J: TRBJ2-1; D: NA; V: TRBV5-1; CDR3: CASGKQGLGNEQFF; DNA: TGCGCCAGCGGAAAACAGGGTCTGGGCAATGAGCAGTTCTTC
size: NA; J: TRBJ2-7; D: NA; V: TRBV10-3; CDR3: CAILAHGSYEQYF; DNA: TGTGCCATCCTAGCGCATGGGTCTTACGAGCAGTACTTC
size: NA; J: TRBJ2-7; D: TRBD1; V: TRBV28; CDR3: CASSLQGAYEQYF; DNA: TGTGCCAGCAGCCTACAGGGGGCGTACGAGCAGTACTTC
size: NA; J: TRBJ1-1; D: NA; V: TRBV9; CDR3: CASSSTPDTEAFF; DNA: TGTGCCAGCAGCTCTACTCCAGACACTGAAGCTTTCTTT
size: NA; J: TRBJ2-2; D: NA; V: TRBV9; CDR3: CASSVGAVTGELFF; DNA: TGTGCCAGCAGCGTAGGGGCGGTCACCGGGGAGCTGTTTTTT
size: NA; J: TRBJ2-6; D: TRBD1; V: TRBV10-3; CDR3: CAIPGQSGANVLTF; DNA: TGTGCCATCCCGGGACAGTCTGGGGCCAACGTCCTGACTTTC